This TCR beta chain was recorded in a study of cytomegalovirus exposure and HLA in healthy donors. Donors consisted of healthy bone marrow donors. Unmatched junction bases numbered 7, after V lost 4 bases and J lost 4 bases. This CDR3 is built from 15 residues. Germline CDR1 is SGHDN and CDR2 is FVKESK. In the PCR, 60 Vbeta and 13 Jbeta primers were used. Sequencing used immunoSEQ multiplex PCR; TCRdb keeps in-frame clones, though not all of them. The listing contains just over 200,000 clones. The source material was PBMCs. The receptor was derived from a girl aged 2 to 10 in good health and CMV-seropositive. V and J are TRBV14 and TRBJ2-1; TRBD1 matches at 7 bases. The CDR3 loop reads CASSRDREPYNEQFF. CDR3 nucleotides: TGTGCCAGCAGCCGTGACAGGGAACCTTACAATGAGCAGTTCTTC.